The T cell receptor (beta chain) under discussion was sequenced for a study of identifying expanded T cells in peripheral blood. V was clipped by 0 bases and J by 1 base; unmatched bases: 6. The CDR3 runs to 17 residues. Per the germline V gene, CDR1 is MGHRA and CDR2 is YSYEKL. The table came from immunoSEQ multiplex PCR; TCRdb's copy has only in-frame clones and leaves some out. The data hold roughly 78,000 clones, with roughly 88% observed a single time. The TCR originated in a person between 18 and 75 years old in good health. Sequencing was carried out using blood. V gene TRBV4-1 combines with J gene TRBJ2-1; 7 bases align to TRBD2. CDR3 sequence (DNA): TGCGCCAGCAGCCAAGAGTCCGAAGCGGGATCCTACAATGAGCAGTTCTTC. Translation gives CASSQESEAGSYNEQFF.